This T cell receptor beta chain derives from a study of blood T cells in healthy people across ages (dated by TCRdb to the mid-2010s). The study in broad terms: In model experiments, template switching captured roughly one uniquely barcoded TCR beta cDNA molecule for every two T cells. Donors of different ages were randomly distributed across sequencing lanes to avoid experimental bias. The study analyzed two additional independent replicas of 1 million unique cDNA reads from the same blood draw for two donors, one aged 18 to 29 and one aged 80 or older. The study measured age-related changes in TCR beta repertoire diversity using deep sequencing normalized with unique cDNA molecular identifiers. Donors were grouped into four age groups: young (average roughly 15 years), middle-aged (under 40), aged (about 60) and long-lived (around 82).

The roughly 39 donors, aged about 6 to 90 years, were systemically healthy Caucasian individuals from Russia. Roughly 10 milliliters of peripheral blood were drawn from each donor into EDTA-treated Vacutainer tubes. Ficoll-Paque density-gradient centrifugation was used to isolate PBMCs, with at least 7 million per sample. Total RNA, at least 5.5 micrograms per sample, was extracted from PBMCs with Trizol reagent. For every donor, an aliquot of PBMCs went through flow cytometry to measure the percentages of naive CD45RAhigh/CD27high T cells. As regards this clonotype: Its antigen remains unidentified. With a much larger clone just one base away, this may be a read error.

Study-wide findings and limitations: There was a strong correlation between observed TCR beta diversity and the percentage of naive T cells measured by flow cytometry. Estimates of total diversity from one million sequenced T cells were regarded as lower bounds and underestimates. As age increased, observed TCR beta diversity per million T cells dropped in a roughly linear way, and a significant reduction was already evident by age 40. Donor CMV infection status was unknown, potentially confounding age-related changes in expanded clonotypes. Since profiling was done on bulk unsorted PBMCs, naive and antigen-experienced compartments could not be conclusively compared. The long-lived group showed more naive CD4+ T cells, fewer expanded clones and increased TCR diversity than the aged group, suggesting age selection.

For CDR1 and CDR2, the germline V gene (reference sequence) lists SEHNR and FQNEAQ. The CDR3, from cysteine to phenylalanine, totals 15 residues. The retained sequence is limited to the CDR3, 45 bases, with the frame set at the first base. The receptor library was made with 5' RACE. Data came from an Illumina HiSeq 2500. The second PCR ran for about 6 to 12 cycles and used a J-beta primer mix along with a sample-barcoded 5' primer. Each TCR beta cDNA molecule received a unique molecular identifier from a template-switch 5' adaptor carrying 12 random nucleotides. Each sample yielded at least 3 million CDR3-containing paired-end reads. First-strand cDNA synthesis was performed from all RNA using the Mint cDNA synthesis kit, with priming by a TRBC-specific oligonucleotide. After uracil-DNA glycosylase treatment, a first 18-cycle PCR used universal primers M1SS and BC2_uni_R on all cDNA. On the study's bioinformatics: Normalization of each sample was performed by random selection of 1 million high-quality reads, each carrying a distinct molecular identifier. Instead of being binned into consensus sequences, reads with shared molecular identifiers were discarded. MiTCR, set to a Q25 quality threshold and the strictest error-elimination algorithm, was used for CDR3 identification, clonotype clustering and error correction. A nonparametric unseen species model with Euler transformation was used to estimate lower-bound total TCR beta diversity. TCRdb's own reprocessing of the public reads used fastp at Q25 and MiXCR and kept productive beta chains. Merged by CDR3 protein, the rows form single entries marked with the most common genes and DNA. In this record, the V and J calls reflect TCRdb's handling and not the investigators' own analysis. The sample yields more than 800,000 distinct CDR3 sequences; around 28% were counted once. Around 16% of the sample comes from the top ten.

This TCR was sampled from a woman older than 75 in good health. The rearrangement combines TRBV7-9 with TRBJ1-2, and possibly TRBD1, on 5 matching bases. Sequenced sample: blood. The encoded CDR3 is CASSGPGQGRKGYIF. The DNA sequence is as follows: TGTGCCAGCAGCGGCCCGGGGCAGGGAAGGAAAGGCTACATCTTC.